This T cell receptor beta chain was sequenced during a study of T-cell reconstitution after alpha-beta-depleted transplantation in children. Only a few counts were recorded for this clonotype. Germline CDR1 SGHTA, CDR2 FQGNSA. V gave up 4 bases and J gave up 5 bases; unmatched junction bases: 12. CDR3 length: 17 residues. Unique molecular identifiers featured in how the TCRbeta library was prepared. TCRdb reprocessed the PCR reads with MiXCR, giving one entry per CDR3 protein. The sample carries about 500,000 distinct CDR3 sequences, roughly 33% recorded once. This specimen was PBMCs from the stem cell graft donor, taken from the stem cell graft. The V and J genes are TRBV7-2 and TRBJ1-5, with 9 bases lining up with TRBD1. The clonotype originates from a human donor who donated a stem cell graft to a child with aplastic anemia. The CDR3 DNA follows: TGTGCCAGCAGCTCAAAAGATTGGACAGGGGCGCATCAGCCCCAGCATTTT. It codes for CASSSKDWTGAHQPQHF.